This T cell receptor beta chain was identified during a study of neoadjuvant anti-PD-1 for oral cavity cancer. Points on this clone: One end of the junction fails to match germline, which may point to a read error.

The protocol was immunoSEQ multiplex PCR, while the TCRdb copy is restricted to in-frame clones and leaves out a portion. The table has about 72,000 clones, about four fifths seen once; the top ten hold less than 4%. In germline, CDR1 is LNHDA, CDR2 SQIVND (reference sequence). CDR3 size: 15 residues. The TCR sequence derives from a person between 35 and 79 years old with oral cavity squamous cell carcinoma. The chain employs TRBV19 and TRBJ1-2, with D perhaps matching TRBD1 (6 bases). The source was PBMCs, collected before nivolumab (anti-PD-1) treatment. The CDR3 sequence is CASSIGGTQPYGYTF. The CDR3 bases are TGTGCCAGTAGCATAGGGGGGACACAGCCATATGGCTACACCTTC. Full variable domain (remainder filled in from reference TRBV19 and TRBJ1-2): DGGITQSPKYLFRKEGQNVTLSCEQNLNHDAMYWYRQDPGQGLRLIYYSQIVNDFQKGDIAEGYSVSREKKESFPLTVTSAQKNPTAFYLCASSIGGTQPYGYTFGSGTRLTVV.